Listed below are T cell receptor beta chains from one sample, sequenced in a study of cytomegalovirus exposure and HLA in healthy donors. Clones were sequenced by immunoSEQ multiplex PCR, and TCRdb holds only the in-frame ones, with some missing. The sample records some 41,000 clones, around 68% being singletons. Sequenced sample: PBMCs. These receptors all come from a middle-aged man in good health and CMV-seronegative. Each CDR3 is given with its conserved first and last residue.

cdr3_length: 15
v_call: TRBV6-5
cdr3_aa: CASSQGLALSDTQYF

cdr3_length: 13
v_call: TRBV14
cdr3_aa: CASSLLGRGEQYF

cdr3_length: 14
v_call: TRBV27
cdr3_aa: CASTPGNRGTEAFF

cdr3_length: 14
v_call: TRBV7-8
cdr3_aa: CASRRAQEQETQYF

cdr3_length: 11
v_call: TRBV2
cdr3_aa: CASGGDQPQHF

cdr3_length: 15
v_call: TRBV30
cdr3_aa: CAWSADRYSNQPQHF

cdr3_length: 18
v_call: TRBV4-2
cdr3_aa: CASSQDEGMGQGTDTQYF

cdr3_length: 16
v_call: TRBV11-2
cdr3_aa: CASSLDFRTASYEQYF

cdr3_length: 18
v_call: TRBV10-3
cdr3_aa: CATSGGEPLSSYNSPLHF

cdr3_length: 11
v_call: TRBV5-6
cdr3_aa: CASSFGGEQYF

cdr3_length: 14
v_call: TRBV7-2
cdr3_aa: CASSLVRNNQPQHF

cdr3_length: 14
v_call: TRBV7-2
cdr3_aa: CASSLGQANYGYTF

cdr3_length: 13
v_call: TRBV10-2
cdr3_aa: CASSAQGPYEQYF

cdr3_length: 18
v_call: TRBV7-9
cdr3_aa: CASSLVQRGLDFYNEQFF

cdr3_length: 13
v_call: TRBV6-5
cdr3_aa: CASSYSLGGKLFF

cdr3_length: 15
v_call: TRBV27
cdr3_aa: CASSASSGVPYEQYF

cdr3_length: 14
v_call: TRBV25-1
cdr3_aa: CASSENRDQETQYF

cdr3_length: 14
v_call: TRBV5-6
cdr3_aa: CASSSGQATYEQYF

cdr3_length: 14
v_call: TRBV7-9
cdr3_aa: CASRGRISTDTQYF

cdr3_length: 12
v_call: TRBV7-2
cdr3_aa: CASSFLTGEAFF

cdr3_length: 14
v_call: TRBV9
cdr3_aa: CASSVGNSYNEQFF

cdr3_length: 16
v_call: TRBV7-8
cdr3_aa: CASSSTGTAYNQPQHF

cdr3_length: 13
v_call: TRBV9
cdr3_aa: CASSVSGGNEQYF

cdr3_length: 15
v_call: TRBV7-8
cdr3_aa: CASRKVVGGKYEQYF

cdr3_length: 15
v_call: TRBV6-1
cdr3_aa: CASSPWTGSSYEQYF

cdr3_length: 15
v_call: TRBV5-4
cdr3_aa: CASSLGGQGLPGYTF

cdr3_length: 16
v_call: TRBV7-2
cdr3_aa: CASSPAGGTGTYEQYF

cdr3_length: 14
v_call: TRBV9
cdr3_aa: CASSVGVRGDGYTF

cdr3_length: 14
v_call: TRBV7-9
cdr3_aa: CASSLLDSNYGYTF

cdr3_length: 14
v_call: TRBV19
cdr3_aa: CASRRTGDNQPQHF

cdr3_length: 15
v_call: TRBV6-1
cdr3_aa: CASRETGSYTGELFF

cdr3_length: 15
v_call: TRBV4-3
cdr3_aa: CASSHRDRASNEQFF

cdr3_length: 17
v_call: TRBV14
cdr3_aa: CASSQGYLASGANVLTF

cdr3_length: 16
v_call: TRBV6-5
cdr3_aa: CASSYLKPGQGHEQYF

cdr3_length: 15
v_call: TRBV28
cdr3_aa: CASSPGGAGTDTQYF

cdr3_length: 14
v_call: TRBV10-2
cdr3_aa: CASRGGRLADTQYF

cdr3_length: 14
v_call: TRBV4-3
cdr3_aa: CASSQAGGGETQYF